Listed below are T cell receptor beta chains from one sample, sequenced in a study of CD8 T cells in Susac syndrome. TCRdb re-analysed the immunoSEQ multiplex PCR reads in MiXCR, keeping a single row per CDR3 protein. The table records approximately 120,000 distinct CDR3 sequences, around 94% of them present only once. The specimen was CD4+ T cells from PBMCs. Receptors originate from a human donor in good health. Both conserved end residues are part of each CDR3. The order of the fields is J gene, D gene, clone size, V gene, CDR3 DNA, CDR3 protein. D genes are given only for firm matches. For some rows the clone size is stated as once, few or many, or as a class when expanded; others skip it.

TRBJ2-2	.	.	TRBV3-1	TGTGCCAGCAGCCAAGAGACGTCCGGGGAGCTGTTTTTT	CASSQETSGELFF
TRBJ1-1	TRBD1	.	TRBV29-1	TGCAGCGTTGATGGACAGGGGGGCACTGAAGCTTTCTTT	CSVDGQGGTEAFF
TRBJ2-4	.	.	TRBV7-9	TGTGCCAGCAGTTATTGGGCCGAACGAGCCAAAAACATTCAGTACTTC	CASSYWAERAKNIQYF
TRBJ2-1	TRBD2	once	TRBV2	TGTGCCAGCGGGACTAGCGCGCACAATGAGCAGTTCTTC	CASGTSAHNEQFF
TRBJ2-7	TRBD2	.	TRBV7-2	TGTGCCAGCAGCATATCTAGCGGGAGTTTACGCGAGCAGTACTTC	CASSISSGSLREQYF
TRBJ2-5	.	.	TRBV7-2	TGTGCCAGCAGCTTCGGGGGTGGGGCCCAAGAGACCCAGTACTTC	CASSFGGGAQETQYF
TRBJ1-2	TRBD1	once	TRBV29-1	TGCAGCGTCTCCCCCGGGACAGGGTCGAATGGCTACACCTTC	CSVSPGTGSNGYTF
TRBJ1-2	.	once	TRBV29-1	TGCAGCTCAACCCGGGCAGCCGGCGAATATGGCTACACCTTC	CSSTRAAGEYGYTF
TRBJ2-1	TRBD2	.	TRBV5-1	TGCGCCAGCAGCTTGGTGGGGGGGACTAGCCGAACCTACAATGAGCAGTTCTTC	CASSLVGGTSRTYNEQFF
TRBJ2-1	TRBD2	.	TRBV7-2	TGTGCCAGCAGACCCCGACTAGCAGGCTACAATGAGCAGTTCTTC	CASRPRLAGYNEQFF
TRBJ2-7	TRBD1	.	TRBV3-1	TGTGCCAGCAGCCAAGAGCGACAGGGGGCATACGAGCAGTACTTC	CASSQERQGAYEQYF
TRBJ1-1	.	.	TRBV7-6	TGTGCCAGCAGCTTAGTTCAGGGGATGACTGAAGCTTTCTTT	CASSLVQGMTEAFF
TRBJ1-2	.	.	TRBV20-1	TGCAGTGCCGCGGCGCAGGGAGTGGACTATGGCTACACCTTC	CSAAAQGVDYGYTF
TRBJ2-1	.	.	TRBV30	TGTGCCTGGAGCATCGGGGTTAGTGCAAGCCACAATGAGCAGTTCTTC	CAWSIGVSASHNEQFF
TRBJ2-3	TRBD2	.	TRBV5-4	TGTGCCAGCAGCGGGAGACTAGCTCAGGGCGATACGCAGTATTTT	CASSGRLAQGDTQYF
TRBJ2-5	.	once	TRBV6-1	TGTGCCAGCACCACCGTTTCGAAAGAGACCCAGTACTTC	CASTTVSKETQYF
TRBJ1-2	TRBD1	.	TRBV5-1	TGCGCCAGCAGCCCGGGACAGGGACTCGATGGCTACACCTTC	CASSPGQGLDGYTF
TRBJ2-1	.	.	TRBV18	TGTACCAGCTCACCCCTAGCCCAGGACTATGAGCAGTTCTTC	CTSSPLAQDYEQFF
TRBJ1-1	.	.	TRBV7-6	TGTGCCAGCAGCTCTCGAGTGGGGGGCAACACTGAAGCTTTCTTT	CASSSRVGGNTEAFF
TRBJ2-1	TRBD1	.	TRBV5-1	TGCGCCAGCAGCCCACGTCAATGGGGACAGGGGAACAATGAGCAGTTCTTC	CASSPRQWGQGNNEQFF
TRBJ1-1	.	.	TRBV19	TGTGCCAGTAGTATCGTGGACGGCGGTGGTGAAGCTTTCTTT	CASSIVDGGGEAFF
TRBJ2-3	.	.	TRBV3-1	TGTGCCAGCAGCCAAGTGACAGATACGCAGTATTTT	CASSQVTDTQYF
TRBJ1-2	TRBD1	.	TRBV4-1	TGCGCCAGCAGCCACTCGACAGGGGTTAACTATGGCTACACCTTC	CASSHSTGVNYGYTF
TRBJ2-7	.	few	TRBV30	TGTGCCTGGAGTGTACTAGGGGGGGTCTCCTACGAGCAGTACTTC	CAWSVLGGVSYEQYF
TRBJ1-1	.	.	TRBV29-1	TGCAGCGTTGGGAGCGGGAGGACTGAAGCTTTCTTT	CSVGSGRTEAFF
TRBJ1-1	.	.	TRBV29-1	TGCAGCGTTGGCGCCTCCAAGGGCACTGAAGCTTTCTTT	CSVGASKGTEAFF
TRBJ2-1	TRBD1	once	TRBV5-4	TGTGCCAGCAGCTTCGGGGACAGGGGTCAAAATGAGCAGTTCTTC	CASSFGDRGQNEQFF
TRBJ1-4	TRBD1	.	TRBV19	TGTGCCAGTAGCCCTGACAGGGCCCGGGAAAAACTGTTTTTT	CASSPDRAREKLFF
TRBJ1-2	.	.	TRBV7-2	TGTGCCAGCAGCTTAGCCGGATTCTATGGCTACACCTTC	CASSLAGFYGYTF
TRBJ1-4	TRBD1	.	TRBV29-1	TGCAGCGCCATCAAGACAGGGGGCGAAAAACTGTTTTTT	CSAIKTGGEKLFF
TRBJ2-1	TRBD1	once	TRBV3-1	TGTGCCAGCAGCTCCGACAGGGGATTTACGGGAGAGCAGTTCTTC	CASSSDRGFTGEQFF
TRBJ2-1	.	.	TRBV24-1	TGTGCCACCAGTGGCGAGCCAGGGCGGCAGTTCTTC	CATSGEPGRQFF
TRBJ2-7	TRBD2	.	TRBV14	TGTGCCAGCAGCCGACGGCGGGAGGGAAACGAGCAGTACTTC	CASSRRREGNEQYF
TRBJ2-7	.	.	TRBV7-7	TGTGCTAGCAGTTTTAAGGGGAAGGGGTACGAGCAGTACTTC	CASSFKGKGYEQYF
TRBJ2-1	.	.	TRBV20-1	TGCAGTGCTAGAGCCCCAGTCGGGATTGACAATGAGCAGTTCTTC	CSARAPVGIDNEQFF
TRBJ2-1	.	.	TRBV20-1	TGCAGTGCTAGAGATCCCAAACAGGGCATCAATGAGCAGTTCTTC	CSARDPKQGINEQFF
TRBJ2-3	.	.	TRBV7-6	TGTGCCAGCAGCTTACTCGGGGCGGGGAGCACAGATACGCAGTATTTT	CASSLLGAGSTDTQYF
TRBJ2-2	.	.	TRBV3-1	TGTGCCAGCAAGGTCGGGGCCAACCCAACAACCGGGGAGCTGTTTTTT	CASKVGANPTTGELFF
TRBJ1-5	.	.	TRBV6-2/TRBV6-3	TGTGCCAGCAGTTACGGAACATCCCAGCCCCAGCATTTT	CASSYGTSQPQHF
TRBJ2-1	TRBD2	once	TRBV10-3	TGTGCCATCCGCGGGGGTAGCGGGAGGCCCGGCAATGAGCAGTTCTTC	CAIRGGSGRPGNEQFF
TRBJ1-1	.	once	TRBV20-1	TGCAGTGCTAGAGTTGGCAGAATGAACACTGAAGCTTTCTTT	CSARVGRMNTEAFF
TRBJ1-5	TRBD1	.	TRBV27	TGTGCCAGCAGCCGCCGGGACAGCGGTAATCAGCCCCAGCATTTT	CASSRRDSGNQPQHF
TRBJ2-7	.	.	TRBV25-1	TGTGCCAGCAGTGAATCTGGCCGTTACAGCGAGCAGTACTTC	CASSESGRYSEQYF
TRBJ2-7	.	few	TRBV19	TGTGCCAGTAGTCCCTCCGCACTCTACGAGCAGTACTTC	CASSPSALYEQYF
TRBJ2-3	.	.	TRBV7-2	TGTGCCAGCAGCTTAGTTGGGTCAGATACGCAGTATTTT	CASSLVGSDTQYF
TRBJ1-3	.	.	TRBV5-1	TGCGCCAGCAGCGACGGACTTTGGCCCATATATTTT	CASSDGLWPIYF
TRBJ2-1	.	.	TRBV5-1	TGCGCCAGCAGCTCCTGGGAGGCCAATGAGCAGTTCTTC	CASSSWEANEQFF
TRBJ2-3	TRBD2	.	TRBV20-1	TGCAGTGCTCCTATGACTAGCGTATGGAGCACAGATACGCAGTATTTT	CSAPMTSVWSTDTQYF
TRBJ2-5	.	.	TRBV5-1	TGCGCCAGCAGCCCGGAGGCCGGGGAGACCCAGTACTTC	CASSPEAGETQYF
TRBJ2-1	.	.	TRBV7-2	TGTGCCAGCAGCCTCAGTTTCGGGGGCGGTGAGCAGTTCTTC	CASSLSFGGGEQFF
TRBJ2-2	.	.	TRBV5-1	TGCGCCAGCAGCTCCCGCGGGATTGTCAACACCGGGGAGCTGTTTTTT	CASSSRGIVNTGELFF
TRBJ2-7	TRBD1	.	TRBV15	TGTGCCACCAGCCCAGGTTCGCCGACAGGGAGTGGGGAAAGGCAGTACTTC	CATSPGSPTGSGERQYF
TRBJ2-5	.	.	TRBV20-1	TGCAGTGCTAGCCTCCCGGGGGTGACAGAGACCCAGTACTTC	CSASLPGVTETQYF
TRBJ1-1	TRBD1	.	TRBV2	TGTGCCAGCAGGGGAGGATGGCCAGGGGGGGACACTGAAGCTTTCTTT	CASRGGWPGGDTEAFF